This T cell receptor (beta chain) derives from a study of cytotoxic CD8 clonotypes in ibrutinib-treated CLL. Study context: Averaging across samples gave roughly 230,000 productive templates and roughly 100,000 productive rearrangements. Study-wide points: At ibrutinib response, clonality increased, and at progression it declined back toward baseline.

Notes on this clone: No antigen is known for it.

This CDR3 contains 14 residues. The trim removed 4 bases at V and 2 bases at J, leaving 4 bases unmatched. CDR1 and CDR2 from the germline V gene are SGHRS and YFSETQ. Using immunoSEQ multiplex PCR, the repertoire was profiled, and TCRdb retains in-frame clones only, with some absent. Of approximately 330,000 clones listed, about 80% are singletons. This chain uses TRBV5-1 with TRBJ2-5; 8 bases match TRBD1. The receptor comes from a human donor with chronic lymphocytic leukemia. Specimen: PBMCs, collected before ibrutinib treatment. CDR3 coding DNA: TGCGCCAGCAGCCCGGACAGGGCACAAGAGACCCAGTACTTC. Translated, it gives CASSPDRAQETQYF.